The 12 T cell receptor beta chains given below trace back to one sample, sequenced in a study of T-cell memory formation after mild COVID-19. TCRdb recomputed calls from the 5' RACE reads with MiXCR, one row per CDR3 protein. Among a few hundred thousand distinct CDR3 sequences listed, about 15% were seen once. The sequencing sample was made of PBMCs or a T cell subset sorted from them (not recorded which). These receptors originate from a man between 18 and 29 years old who had mild COVID-19 (a few samples of this study predate the infection). Cell type and time point are not known.

This clonotype was found a few times. The gene calls are TRBV29-1 and TRBJ1-2; 9 bases are shared with TRBD1. The CDR3 consists of 13 residues. Germline assignment: CDR1 SQVTM and CDR2 ANQGSEA. V lost 2 bases to trimming and J lost 6 bases; unmatched junction nucleotides: 4. CDR3 DNA sequence: TGCAGCGTTGAATACAGGGGGCGGGATGGCTACACCTTC. Its translation is CSVEYRGRDGYTF.

The chain carries TRBV29-1 and TRBJ1-1, with TRBD1 identical over 9 bases. The V and J ends lost 7 bases and 4 bases, in that order; junction bases with no gene match: 7. This CDR3 is 13 amino acids long. In germline, CDR1 is SQVTM, CDR2 ANQGSEA. CDR3 nucleotide sequence: TGCAGCGGCGATCGACAGGGGGGCACTGAAGCTTTCTTT. As protein: CSGDRQGGTEAFF.

This rearrangement joins TRBV6-2 or TRBV6-3 to TRBJ2-7, with 8 bases fitting TRBD1. Germline assignment: CDR1 MNHEY and CDR2 SVGEGT. This CDR3 spans 16 amino acids. The V segment lost 2 bases and the J segment 8 bases; nucleotides outside the gene matches: 14. The CDR3 region is CASSYTRDRRLLKQYF. The CDR3 DNA is TGTGCCAGCAGTTACACCCGGGACAGGAGGCTTTTGAAGCAGTACTTC.

The chain joins TRBV28 to TRBJ2-7, with TRBD1 as a possible D gene (6 bases). The length of the CDR3 is 16 residues. V was pared by 4 bases and J by 5 bases, with 21 bases between. CDR1 and CDR2 from the germline V gene are MDHEN and SYDVKM. The CDR3 sequence is CASSSRVFQGSHEQYV. DNA for the CDR3: TGTGCCAGCAGTTCACGGGTCTTTCAGGGGTCTCACGAGCAGTACGTC.

The rearrangement uses TRBV10-3 and TRBJ2-5, with D maybe TRBD1 (6 bases). Trimming pared 5 bases from V and 5 bases from J, leaving 18 bases between. CDR3 length: 15 residues. The germline CDR1 and CDR2 sequences are ENHRY and SYGVKD. For the CDR3, the DNA is TGTGCCATCAGTACACTCTCACAGGGTTTGGAGACCCAGTACTTC. Amino acid sequence: CAISTLSQGLETQYF.

The chain recombines TRBV6-5 with TRBJ2-5; D is unclear. The V and J ends lost 5 bases and 3 bases respectively, with 16 bases between them. The CDR3 has 15 residues. Germline V gene data show CDR1 as MNHEY and CDR2 as SVGAGI. The CDR3 is CASSRYARSEETQYF. The CDR3 DNA reads TGTGCCAGCAGTCGTTACGCTAGATCCGAAGAGACCCAGTACTTC.

This clonotype was counted only a few times. The chain joins TRBV18 to TRBJ2-1, with D maybe TRBD2 (5 bases). The germline CDR1 and CDR2 sequences are KGHSH and LQKENI. The CDR3 contains 14 residues. Trimming shortened V by 0 bases and J by 4 bases, and 7 bases separated the two germline ends. The CDR3 bases are TGTGCCAGCTCACCACCCCCGGGGTACAATGAGCAGTTCTTC. This sequence encodes CASSPPPGYNEQFF. The full variable domain, completed using reference TRBV18 and TRBJ2-1, is NAGVMQNPRHLVRRRGQEARLRCSPMKGHSHVYWYRQLPEEGLKFMVYLQKENIIDESGMPKERFSAEFPKEGPSILRIQQVVRGDSAAYFCASSPPPGYNEQFFGPGTRLTVL.

This CDR3 is CASSKTVAGYEQYV. CDR3 coding DNA: TGTGCCAGCAGCAAAACGGTGGCAGGTTACGAGCAGTACGTC. The chain is built from TRBV11-2 and TRBJ2-7; D not resolved. Trimming cost V 5 bases and J 4 bases, with 15 bases left between them. The CDR3 runs 14 residues. Germline V gene data show CDR1 as SGHAT and CDR2 as FQNNGV.

This clonotype came up a few times. The genes are TRBV5-1 and TRBJ2-2; D uncertain. The germline CDR1 and CDR2 sequences are SGHRS and YFSETQ. V was trimmed by 9 bases and J by 0 bases, leaving 12 bases between them. This CDR3 spans 14 amino acids. CDR3 loop: CATAPSPNTGELFF. DNA for the CDR3: TGCGCCACCGCCCCCAGTCCGAACACCGGGGAGCTGTTTTTT.

V is TRBV13 and J is TRBJ1-2; TRBD1 aligns across 7 bases. Trimming took 4 bases from V and 4 from J; bases not matched to a gene: 6. This CDR3 contains 14 residues. Germline assignment: CDR1 PRHDT and CDR2 FYEKMQ (reference sequence). As DNA, the CDR3 is TGTGCCAGCAGCTCGGGACAGTTCGTCTATGGCTACACCTTC. This sequence encodes CASSSGQFVYGYTF. The entire variable domain, with the rest obtained from reference TRBV13 and TRBJ1-2, is as follows: AAGVIQSPRHLIKEKRETATLKCYPIPRHDTVYWYQQGPGQDPQFLISFYEKMQSDKGSIPDRFSAQQFSDYHSELNMSSLELGDSALYFCASSSGQFVYGYTFGSGTRLTVV.

The gene calls are TRBV10-3 and TRBJ2-2; 10 nucleotides line up with TRBD2. Germline trimming cut 4 bases from V and 0 bases from J; bases unmatched to any gene: 5. CDR1 is ENHRY and CDR2 is SYGVKD in the germline V gene. CDR3 length: 17 residues. CDR3 DNA sequence: TGTGCCATCAGTGGAATTAGCGGGGGGCCGAACACCGGGGAGCTGTTTTTT. Translating it yields CAISGISGGPNTGELFF.

CDR3 coding DNA: TGTGCCAGCAGGGGAGCGGGGGGCAATGAGCAGTTCTTC. This gives the protein CASRGAGGNEQFF. The chain is built from TRBV12-3 or TRBV12-4 and TRBJ2-1; TRBD2 matches at 9 bases. The CDR3 has 13 amino acids. The V segment lost 6 bases and the J segment 6 bases; nucleotides outside the gene matches: 3.